This is a list of T cell receptor beta chains from one sample in a study of blood T cell repertoires in COVID-19. Produced via immunoSEQ multiplex PCR; TCRdb's table is partial and in-frame only. Of about 140,000 clones detected, around nine tenths appear once; the ten largest clones hold over 2.5%. The sample comprised peripheral blood. The receptors were sampled from a man in his fifties or sixties with active or convalescent COVID-19. The CDR3 runs from the conserved cysteine through the conserved F or W. A D gene is named only where the DNA matches it firmly. For some rows the clone size is stated as once, few or many, or as a class when expanded; others skip it.

cdr3_aa,cdr3_nt,d_call,v_call,j_call,clone_size
CASSHQGKNTEAFF,TGCGCCAGCAGCCACCAGGGGAAAAACACTGAAGCTTTCTTT,.,TRBV4-1,TRBJ1-1,few
CASSVGHVNTEAFF,TGTGCCAGCAGCGTAGGACACGTGAACACTGAAGCTTTCTTT,.,TRBV9,TRBJ1-1,.
CASSHGTGELFF,TGTGCCAGCAGCCACGGCACCGGGGAGCTGTTTTTT,.,TRBV3-1/TRBV3-2,TRBJ2-2,.
CASSAGLAVYEQYF,TGTGCCAGCAGCGCGGGACTAGCGGTCTACGAGCAGTACTTC,TRBD2,TRBV9,TRBJ2-7,.
CASSFRGQGGDPQHF,TGTGCCAGCAGTTTCCGTGGACAGGGGGGAGATCCCCAGCATTTT,TRBD1,TRBV28,TRBJ1-5,once
CASSPRTGELFF,TGTGCCAGCAGCCCCCGGACCGGGGAGCTGTTTTTT,.,TRBV3-1/TRBV3-2,TRBJ2-2,.
CASSVPQGGEQFF,TGTGCCAGCAGCGTACCTCAAGGGGGTGAGCAGTTCTTC,.,TRBV9,TRBJ2-1,.
CASRRTDPQETQYF,TGTGCCAGCAGAAGGACAGACCCCCAAGAGACCCAGTACTTC,.,TRBV6-5,TRBJ2-5,.
CASSFQGGIGYTF,TGTGCCAGCAGTTTTCAGGGTGGGATTGGCTACACCTTC,.,TRBV5-4,TRBJ1-2,.
CASSLDFKDTQYF,TGTGCCAGCAGCTTGGACTTTAAAGATACGCAGTATTTT,.,TRBV5-4,TRBJ2-3,once
CSVEFRTGGGEQYF,TGCAGCGTTGAATTCCGGACAGGGGGCGGCGAGCAGTACTTC,TRBD1,TRBV29-1,TRBJ2-7,.
CASSTGTSQAIGGELFF,TGTGCCAGTAGTACAGGGACTAGCCAAGCGATCGGGGGGGAGCTGTTTTTT,TRBD2,TRBV19,TRBJ2-2,.
CASRRQGMDIQYF,TGTGCCAGCAGAAGACAGGGGATGGACATTCAGTACTTC,TRBD1,TRBV6-5,TRBJ2-4,.
CAISESVGAGLNTEAFF,TGTGCCATCAGTGAGTCCGTAGGGGCAGGACTAAACACTGAAGCTTTCTTT,.,TRBV10-3,TRBJ1-1,.
CASKEQGRQPQHF,TGTGCCAGCAAAGAACAGGGACGACAGCCCCAGCATTTT,.,TRBV6-5,TRBJ1-5,.
CASSPWDRDNEQFF,TGTGCCAGCAGCCCTTGGGACAGGGACAATGAGCAGTTCTTC,TRBD1,TRBV3-1/TRBV3-2,TRBJ2-1,.
CASTYSGTGADTQYF,TGTGCCAGCACCTACTCCGGGACAGGGGCAGATACGCAGTATTTT,TRBD1,TRBV9,TRBJ2-3,.
CASSPDRDYGYTF,TGTGCCAGCAGCCCCGACAGGGACTATGGCTACACCTTC,TRBD1,TRBV5-4,TRBJ1-2,.
CASSPSGRGTGELFF,TGTGCCAGCAGCCCGAGCGGGAGAGGCACCGGGGAGCTGTTTTTT,TRBD2,TRBV7-6,TRBJ2-2,few
CASSDPGQGTYEQYF,TGTGCCAGTAGTGACCCGGGACAGGGAACCTACGAGCAGTACTTC,TRBD1,TRBV19,TRBJ2-7,.
CASSVGSRETQYF,TGTGCCAGCAGTGTCGGTAGCAGAGAGACCCAGTACTTC,.,TRBV2,TRBJ2-5,.
CASSYSDRTGYTF,TGTGCCAGCAGTTATTCCGACAGAACCGGCTACACCTTC,.,TRBV12-3/TRBV12-4,TRBJ1-2,.
CASIHRLAGGNEQFF,TGTGCCAGCATCCACCGGCTAGCGGGGGGCAATGAGCAGTTCTTC,TRBD2,TRBV27,TRBJ2-1,.
CASSPRGTALNEKLFF,TGTGCCAGCAGTCCAAGGGGGACAGCCCTTAATGAAAAACTGTTTTTT,TRBD1,TRBV27,TRBJ1-4,.
CAISVTSGTYEQYF,TGTGCCATCAGTGTGACTAGCGGGACTTACGAGCAGTACTTC,TRBD2,TRBV10-3,TRBJ2-7,once
CASSLTGIANNSPLHF,TGCGCCAGCAGCTTAACAGGGATTGCCAATAATTCACCCCTCCACTTT,.,TRBV5-1,TRBJ1-6,.
CASSPRQGSNYGYTF,TGTGCCAGCAGCCCAAGACAGGGCTCTAACTATGGCTACACCTTC,TRBD1,TRBV7-2,TRBJ1-2,.
CATSRGRDAAQYF,TGTGCCACCAGCAGAGGCAGGGATGCCGCGCAGTATTTT,.,TRBV15,TRBJ2-3,.
CASTVGNTEAFF,TGTGCCAGCACTGTCGGGAACACTGAAGCTTTCTTT,.,TRBV28,TRBJ1-1,.
CASSLGTSGAGELFF,TGCGCCAGCAGCTTGGGGACTAGCGGGGCCGGGGAGCTGTTTTTT,TRBD2,TRBV5-1,TRBJ2-2,few
CASSLEAGGAGNQPQHF,TGTGCCAGCAGCTTGGAGGCAGGGGGCGCCGGCAATCAGCCCCAGCATTTT,TRBD1,TRBV5-6,TRBJ1-5,once